This passage covers 17 T cell receptor beta chains from one sample sequenced in a study of T cells in Graves' hyperthyroidism and ophthalmopathy. Researchers took RNA transcripts and amplified the TCR beta CDR3 regions from them. The HTBI primer set served for first-round RT-PCR of the TCR CDR3. Each CDR3 protein gets one entry after TCRdb re-called the multiplex PCR reads with MiXCR. The repertoire has nearly 600,000 distinct CDR3 sequences, 11% to 15% of them found once; the top ten carry roughly 5.7%. The sample consisted of blood. These receptors originate from a woman in her twenties or thirties with Graves' hyperthyroidism that later progressed to Graves' ophthalmopathy.

In this sample, this clonotype turned up a few times. A read error may explain this, as a much larger clone is one base away. This rearrangement joins TRBV28 to TRBJ2-3; D is perhaps TRBD1 (6 bases). This CDR3 contains 17 residues. Trimming stripped 7 bases from V and 2 bases from J, with 22 bases between. Germline lookup yields CDR1 MDHEN and CDR2 SYDVKM. CDR3 residues: CASTLRTAGGYTDTQYF. CDR3 DNA: TGTGCCAGCACCTTACGGACAGCCGGAGGATACACAGATACGCAGTATTTT. The full variable domain, its missing parts supplied by reference TRBV28 and TRBJ2-3, is DVKVTQSSRYLVKRTGEKVFLECVQDMDHENMFWYRQDPGLGLRLIYFSYDVKMKEKGDIPEGYSVSREKKERFSLILESASTNQTSMYLCASTLRTAGGYTDTQYFGPGTRLTVL.

This clonotype has at least ten counts. The chain combines TRBV18 with TRBJ2-6; D uncertain. V shed 0 bases and J shed 1 base, with 10 bases lying between them. The CDR3 extends over 17 amino acids. CDR1 and CDR2 from the germline V gene are KGHSH and LQKENI. CDR3 sequence: CASSPPVYPSGANVLTF. CDR3 DNA sequence: TGTGCCAGCTCACCACCCGTTTATCCGTCTGGGGCCAACGTCCTGACTTTC.

This clonotype was observed a handful of times. This sequence joins TRBV30 and TRBJ2-2; perhaps TRBD1 as D (6 bases). From germline, CDR1 is GTSNPN and CDR2 SVGIG (reference sequence). Trimming removed 5 bases at V and 3 bases at J, with 10 bases between. The CDR3 spans 13 residues. CDR3 sequence: CAWAQGHTGELFF. CDR3 nucleotides: TGTGCCTGGGCACAGGGACACACCGGGGAGCTGTTTTTT.

This clonotype was counted ten times or more. The V and J genes are TRBV2 and TRBJ2-7; 8 positions match TRBD2. From germline, CDR1 is SNHLY and CDR2 FYNNEI. V trimming: 4 bases; J trimming: 2 bases; junction bases outside the gene matches: 13. The CDR3 totals 17 residues. CDR3: CASSVDLASGSPYEQYF. The CDR3 nucleotides are TGTGCCAGCAGTGTAGATTTGGCGAGCGGGAGCCCCTACGAGCAGTACTTC. Based on the CDR3 plus reference TRBV2 and TRBJ2-7, the full variable domain is EPEVTQTPSHQVTQMGQEVILRCVPISNHLYFYWYRQILGQKVEFLVSFYNNEISEKSEIFDDQFSVERPDGSNFTLKIRSTKLEDSAMYFCASSVDLASGSPYEQYFGPGTRLTVT.

In this sample, this clonotype turned up a few times. This rearrangement joins TRBV7-3 to TRBJ2-2, with 9 bases that match TRBD1. The V and J ends lost 0 bases and 3 bases, in that order; junction bases with no gene match: 2. Germline CDR1 is SGHTA and CDR2 is FQGTGA. The CDR3 has 16 amino acids. Written as DNA, the CDR3 is TGTGCCAGCAGCTTAACGGGACAGGGAGACACCGGGGAGCTGTTTTTT. Amino acids: CASSLTGQGDTGELFF.

This clonotype was detected many times. The V and J genes are TRBV10-3 and TRBJ2-1, with D perhaps TRBD1 (5 bases). Trimming pared 3 bases from V and 3 bases from J, leaving 15 bases between. The CDR3 runs to 16 residues. Germline assignment: CDR1 ENHRY and CDR2 SYGVKD. CDR3: CAISEHGQKNYNEQFF. CDR3 DNA sequence: TGTGCCATCAGTGAACACGGACAAAAAAACTACAATGAGCAGTTCTTC.

Worth noting for this clonotype: This could be a read error, since a much larger clone is one nucleotide away. The chain combines TRBV6-2 or TRBV6-3 with TRBJ2-7; 9 positions agree with TRBD1. V shed 5 bases and J 9 bases; nucleotides not matched to a gene: 14. This CDR3 comprises 15 residues. In germline, CDR1 is MNHEY, CDR2 SVGEGT. The CDR3 region has the DNA TGTGCCAGCAGTCCGCGGACAGGGGCCTTTGGGGGGCAGTACTTC. Its protein product is CASSPRTGAFGGQYF.

This chain links TRBV9 with TRBJ2-1; D is perhaps TRBD2 (7 bases). The germline gives CDR1 SGDLS, CDR2 YYNGEE. The CDR3 has 15 amino acids. V lost 3 bases and J lost 5, with 15 bases in between. CDR3 amino acids: CASSGQGTTNNEQFF. The CDR3 coding sequence is TGTGCCAGCAGCGGTCAGGGGACTACCAACAATGAGCAGTTCTTC.

This clonotype was recorded many times. This chain links TRBV2 with TRBJ1-1; weak D call: TRBD1 (6 bases). The V and J ends lost 9 bases and 4 bases respectively, with 12 bases between them. CDR1 is SNHLY and CDR2 is FYNNEI in the germline V gene. The CDR3 is made up of 12 amino acids. CDR3 coding DNA: TGTGCCAGACCAGGGGTGAGCACTGAAGCTTTCTTT. This codes for CARPGVSTEAFF. Drawing the rest from reference TRBV2 and TRBJ1-1, the complete variable domain is EPEVTQTPSHQVTQMGQEVILRCVPISNHLYFYWYRQILGQKVEFLVSFYNNEISEKSEIFDDQFSVERPDGSNFTLKIRSTKLEDSAMYFCARPGVSTEAFFGQGTRLTVV.

This clonotype was detected many times. The chain has TRBV11-3 and TRBJ2-1, with 10 bases that match TRBD2. The CDR3 has 16 amino acids. J was trimmed by 6 bases and V by 4 bases; bases with no gene match: 9. Germline V gives CDR1 SGHNT, CDR2 YENEEA. In nucleotides, the CDR3 is TGTGCCAGCAGCTCCTTCGACTTAGCGGGAGGCAATGAGCAGTTCTTC. Its protein product is CASSSFDLAGGNEQFF. Together with reference TRBV11-3 and TRBJ2-1, the CDR3 gives the full variable domain: EAGVVQSPRYKIIEKKQPVAFWCNPISGHNTLYWYLQNLGQGPELLIRYENEEAVDDSQLPKDRFSAERLKGVDSTLKIQPAELGDSAVYLCASSSFDLAGGNEQFFGPGTRLTVL.

This clonotype was seen many times. V and J are TRBV11-3 and TRBJ2-7; 9 bases fit TRBD2. Trimming took 2 bases from V and 3 from J; bases not matched to a gene: 5. Germline V gives CDR1 SGHNT, CDR2 YENEEA. The CDR3 is made up of 15 amino acids. CDR3 DNA: TGTGCCAGCAGCTTATCGGGACTAGCAGTCTACGAGCAGTACTTC. It translates to CASSLSGLAVYEQYF.

This clonotype has at least ten counts. The CDR3 reads CASSPRDGKEKLFF. Here the CDR3 DNA reads TGTGCCAGCTCACCCCGGGACGGGAAGGAAAAACTGTTTTTT. The genes are TRBV18 and TRBJ1-4; D is perhaps TRBD1 (5 bases). The V end was cut by 3 bases, the J end by 8 bases, with 13 bases between. Per germline, CDR1 KGHSH and CDR2 LQKENI. This CDR3 is built from 14 residues.

This clonotype has at least ten counts. The CDR3 reads CASSHQTNEQFF. As DNA, the CDR3 is TGTGCCAGCAGTCATCAGACCAATGAGCAGTTCTTC. The rearrangement links TRBV12-3 or TRBV12-4 to TRBJ2-1, with unresolved D. Trimming removed 5 bases at V and 6 bases at J, with 8 bases between. This CDR3 comprises 12 residues.

At least ten counts were recorded for this clonotype. V is TRBV10-3 and J is TRBJ1-2; D unresolved. Germline V lookup: CDR1 ENHRY, CDR2 SYGVKD. This CDR3 spans 14 amino acids. The germline V and J ends were trimmed by 0 bases and 6 bases, with 11 bases remaining between them. DNA for the CDR3: TGTGCCATCAGTGAGTCTACAGATCCGGATGGCTACACCTTC. This codes for CAISESTDPDGYTF.

Regarding this clonotype: A much larger clone differs by one base, so this may be a read error. The chain joins TRBV2 to TRBJ2-1, with D unclear. The length of the CDR3 is 11 residues. Trimming cost V 11 bases and J 9 bases, with 14 bases left between them. The germline V gene encodes CDR1 SNHLY and CDR2 FYNNEI. CDR3 bases: TGTGCCCGCGCCGTGGCCACTGAGCAGTTCTTC. Its protein product is CARAVATEQFF.

V is TRBV20-1 and J is TRBJ2-7; the match to TRBD2 covers 7 bases. Looked up from germline, CDR1 is DFQATT and CDR2 is SNEGSKA (reference sequence). Trimming took 3 bases from V and 4 from J; bases not matched to a gene: 9. The length of the CDR3 is 14 residues. CDR3 coding DNA: TGCAGTGCTAGGGTCGATAGGGGAGGGTACGAGCAGTACTTC. It yields the protein CSARVDRGGYEQYF.

This clonotype was observed at least ten times. The gene calls are TRBV6-1 and TRBJ1-1, with D possibly being TRBD1 (5 bases). The CDR3 length is 14 residues. V shed 5 bases and J shed 6 bases, with 16 bases lying between them. Germline CDR1 and CDR2: MNHNS and SASEGT. As DNA, the CDR3 is TGTGCCAGCAGTTACTCCGAAGGGGCCCCTGAAGCTTTCTTT. Protein sequence: CASSYSEGAPEAFF.